This T cell receptor beta chain is from a study of blood T cell repertoires in COVID-19. Participant ages covered roughly 18 to 89 years across 24 US areas. Two negative PCRs, clearance, or symptom resolution had been documented for recovered Cohort 3 donors. CDR3 length equals 16 residues. CDR1 and CDR2 from the germline V gene are KGHDR and SFDVKD. Trimming cost V 3 bases and J 1 base, with 14 bases left between them. Study processing details: Reference gene primer amplification gave nucleated cell count estimates. The assay was immunoSEQ multiplex PCR, and TCRdb's table has in-frame clones only and misses some. D and trimming come from the DNA, and the V and J calls and clone size come from that table. Altogether some 390,000 clones are present, under 90% being singletons, with the ten largest covering 1.5% to 2%.

The genes are TRBV24-1 and TRBJ1-2; possible D gene TRBD1, 6 bases. The sample comprised PBMCs or T cells enriched from blood (not recorded which). This TCR was sampled from a woman in her thirties who had recovered from COVID-19. CDR3 loop: CATSDTGDNFNYGYTF. CDR3 nucleotides: TGTGCCACCAGTGATACCGGGGACAATTTTAACTATGGCTACACCTTC.